A selection of T cell receptor beta chains follows, all from one sample in a study of graft-versus-host responses after intestinal transplantation. What these receptors recognize is not known. This table comes from immunoSEQ multiplex PCR, and its TCRdb copy is limited to in-frame clones, with some not included. The profile shows some 62,000 clones, around nine tenths of them singletons. Sequencing used unstimulated CD8+ T cells sorted from spleen or lymph node cells, obtained before transplant. These receptors came from a human donor who was the organ donor for an intestinal transplant. CDR3s include the opening cysteine and the closing phenylalanine or tryptophan. Each record gives: CDR3 length, V gene, J gene, CDR3 protein.

>14|TRBV19|TRBJ1-1
CASSWAGGNTEAFF
>13|TRBV27|TRBJ2-6
CASSQQRANVLTF
>12|TRBV4-2|TRBJ2-7
CASSQTGDEQYF
>15|TRBV6-5|TRBJ1-2
CASSHSGTGDYGYTF
>15|TRBV5-1|TRBJ2-2
CASSLASVTTGELFF
>15|TRBV19|TRBJ2-1
CASSIAGGGMNEQFF
>15|TRBV5-6|TRBJ1-1
CASSLQRNWDTEAFF
>13|TRBV28|TRBJ2-2
CASSSGYTGELFF
>12|TRBV6-1|TRBJ2-7
CASSGDYSSPYF
>14|TRBV6-8|TRBJ2-7
CASSYSIESYEQYF
>15|TRBV6-5|TRBJ1-5
CASRLGQGGNQPQHF
>15|TRBV9|TRBJ2-1
CASSRSGAAYNEQFF
>15|TRBV6-5|TRBJ2-4
CASSSASRRRNIQYF
>12|TRBV27|TRBJ1-6
CASSSGGPPLHF
>11|TRBV2|TRBJ2-7
CASKWQEKQYF
>15|TRBV28|TRBJ1-5
CASSLEDILNQPQHF
>16|TRBV7-2|TRBJ2-7
CASAPTTSGRKDEQYF
>13|TRBV6-6|TRBJ1-2
CASSYGQGDGYTF
>14|TRBV13|TRBJ2-7
CASSRTGPFHEQYF
>14|TRBV5-1|TRBJ2-2
CASSLISNTGELFF
>17|TRBV15|TRBJ2-2
CATSRDNPSGRAGELFF
>15|TRBV6-1|TRBJ1-2
CASSEGRGYGRGYTF
>15|TRBV5-6|TRBJ1-2
CASSLVGTGYYGYTF
>13|TRBV27|TRBJ2-7
CASSSLGLYEQYF
>15|TRBV15|TRBJ1-1
CATSREGGWNTEAFF
>13|TRBV5-1|TRBJ2-1
CASSWTGGNEQFF
>14|TRBV6-5|.
CASRSGTGGVEQYF
>15|TRBV27|TRBJ1-2
CASSLSSGFAYGYTF
>14|TRBV19|TRBJ1-2
CASSIAIFNYGYTF
>15|TRBV28|TRBJ2-7
CASSVTSGSIHEQYF
>17|TRBV4-1|TRBJ2-1
CASSPLYSGDSYNEQFF
>13|TRBV5-6|TRBJ2-1
CASSPGVKDEQFF
>13|TRBV27|TRBJ1-1
CASSLQAETEAFF
>15|TRBV30|TRBJ2-5
CAWSTIDRDRQTQYF
>14|TRBV30|TRBJ1-1
CAWSPSRGLTEAFF
>16|TRBV9|TRBJ2-6
CASSSGQPAGANVLTF
>15|TRBV7-9|TRBJ2-7
CASSLGPGVIDEQYF
>15|TRBV2|TRBJ2-3
CASSETSGSSDTQYF